Described below is a single TCR beta chain sequence and its context. The data derive from a study of blood T cell repertoires in COVID-19. Study summary: The United States, Italy and Spain provided the acute and convalescent COVID-19 samples.

Assay: immunoSEQ multiplex PCR; the TCRdb copy retains only in-frame clones and omits some. This table holds about 310,000 clones, 87% found once. This CDR3 contains 13 residues. Germline V CDR1 and CDR2: LGHDT, YNNKEL (reference sequence). The V end lost 3 bases, the J end lost 7 bases, and 12 bases lay between the germline ends. The specimen sequenced was peripheral blood. The clonotype originates from a woman aged 50 to 60 who had recovered from COVID-19. J is TRBJ1-2 and V is TRBV3-1 (or the pseudogene TRBV3-2), with D maybe TRBD1 (5 bases). The CDR3: CASSHGGESGYTF. The CDR3 DNA is TGTGCCAGCAGCCATGGGGGGGAGAGTGGCTACACCTTC.